A single sample is the source of the 32 T cell receptor beta chains below, sequenced in a study of T cell changes during pregnancy in multiple sclerosis. Method: immunoSEQ multiplex PCR; TCRdb's copy keeps in-frame clones and lacks some. The sample holds some 30,000 clones, about 88% seen once. The source was CD8+ T cells from peripheral blood mononuclear cells, collected in the third trimester of pregnancy. All receptors come from a female donor with multiple sclerosis, enrolled in a pregnancy study.

The chain recombines TRBV25-1 with TRBJ1-2; possibly TRBD1 for D (6 bases). This CDR3 has 13 amino acids. Germline values: CDR1 MGHDK, CDR2 SYGVNS. Trimming removed 5 bases from V and 7 bases from J, with 14 bases in between. The CDR3 loop reads CASSPGQSGGYTF. CDR3 DNA sequence: TGTGCCAGCAGTCCTGGACAGTCGGGTGGCTACACCTTC.

The chain employs TRBV5-1 and TRBJ2-5; D may be TRBD1 (5 bases). Trimming shortened V by 3 bases and J by 0 bases, and 9 bases separated the two germline ends. The CDR3 length is 14 residues. CDR1 and CDR2 from the germline V gene are SGHRS and YFSETQ. CDR3 sequence reads: CASSSEQDQETQYF. The CDR3 DNA reads TGCGCCAGCAGCTCGGAACAGGACCAAGAGACCCAGTACTTC.

V and J are TRBV18 and TRBJ2-7; D remains ambiguous. Germline V gives CDR1 KGHSH, CDR2 LQKENI. Trimming took off 2 bases at V and 6 bases at J, with 17 bases between the two ends. The CDR3 covers 15 residues. The CDR3 region is CASSPSANALGEQYF. The DNA for the CDR3 is TGTGCCAGCTCACCAAGCGCCAACGCGTTGGGCGAGCAGTACTTC.

The rearrangement links TRBV13 to TRBJ2-7; 9 bases are shared with TRBD1. V shed 4 bases, J shed 2 bases, and the junction held 6 bases outside the gene matches. Germline V gene data show CDR1 as PRHDT and CDR2 as FYEKMQ (reference sequence). The CDR3 has 15 residues. The CDR3 spells CASSSRTGATYEQYF. The DNA of the CDR3 is TGTGCCAGCAGCTCTCGGACAGGGGCGACCTACGAGCAGTACTTC.

The genes are TRBV11-2 and TRBJ2-1; TRBD2 aligns across 7 bases. The CDR3 covers 16 residues. In germline, CDR1 is SGHAT, CDR2 FQNNGV. Trimming took 1 base from V and 2 from J; bases not matched to a gene: 5. The CDR3 nucleotides are TGTGCCAGCAGCTTAGGAGTCAGCGGGGCCTACAATGAGCAGTTCTTC. Protein sequence: CASSLGVSGAYNEQFF.

The chain recombines TRBV6-4 with TRBJ2-3; D may be TRBD1 (5 bases). Trimming pared 5 bases from V and 0 bases from J, leaving 15 bases between. This CDR3 has 16 amino acids. CDR1 and CDR2 from the germline V gene are MRHNA and SNTAGT. The CDR3 DNA reads TGTGCCAGCAGTCCGACAGTACAAGATAGCACAGATACGCAGTATTTT. This translates into CASSPTVQDSTDTQYF.

The chain recombines TRBV11-2 with TRBJ2-5; the D is unclear. The V gene lost 5 bases and the J gene lost 6 bases, with 16 bases spanning the gap. The germline gives CDR1 SGHAT, CDR2 FQNNGV. CDR3 length equals 14 residues. The DNA of the CDR3 is TGTGCCAGCAGCCCGAAATCCCGTGGGCAGACCCAGTACTTC. This translates into CASSPKSRGQTQYF. The full variable domain, in which reference TRBV11-2 and TRBJ2-5 provide the parts outside the CDR3, is EAGVAQSPRYKIIEKRQSVAFWCNPISGHATLYWYQQILGQGPKLLIQFQNNGVVDDSQLPKDRFSAERLKGVDSTLKIQPAKLEDSAVYLCASSPKSRGQTQYFGPGTRLLVL.

The chain couples TRBV27 to TRBJ2-7; D might be TRBD2 (6 bases). The CDR3 is 14 residues long. The V gene's germline CDR1 is MNHEY and CDR2 SMNVEV (reference sequence). With 1 base removed from V and 1 base from J, the gap between germline ends came to 8 bases. CDR3 DNA sequence: TGTGCCAGCAGTTTATTGGCGGGATCCTACGAGCAGTACTTC. It specifies CASSLLAGSYEQYF.

The J gene is TRBJ2-2, the V gene TRBV7-9; D unclear. The CDR3 extends over 16 amino acids. CDR1 SEHNR and CDR2 FQNEAQ come from the germline V gene (reference sequence). The V end was cut by 0 bases, the J end by 0 bases, with 8 bases between. The CDR3 nucleotides are TGTGCCAGCAGCTTAGCCTCTACCGCGAACACCGGGGAGCTGTTTTTT. Encoded protein: CASSLASTANTGELFF.

V usage is TRBV2 and J usage is TRBJ2-1; the match to TRBD2 covers 7 bases. V lost 7 bases to trimming and J lost 0 bases; unmatched junction nucleotides: 15. Germline CDR1 is SNHLY and CDR2 is FYNNEI. This CDR3 has 18 amino acids. Here the CDR3 DNA reads TGTGCCAGCACAAGGGTTAGGGAGGGATTAAGCTCCTACAATGAGCAGTTCTTC. Residues: CASTRVREGLSSYNEQFF.

CDR3 sequence (DNA): TGTGCCAGCACCCGCTCCCGGGGTTCCATGAACACTGAAGCTTTCTTT. It yields the protein CASTRSRGSMNTEAFF. The V call is TRBV11-2, the J call TRBJ1-1; D unresolved. The CDR3 runs 16 residues. The germline V gene encodes CDR1 SGHAT and CDR2 FQNNGV. Trimming removed 7 bases from V and 0 bases from J, with 18 bases in between.

The chain employs TRBV15 and TRBJ2-7, with D tentatively TRBD2 (6 bases). Germline V gene lookup returns CDR1 LNHNV and CDR2 YYDKDF (reference sequence). V was clipped by 5 bases and J by 7 bases, with 21 bases between them. CDR3 length: 15 residues. The CDR3, as DNA: TGTGCCACCAGCCCCCGACTAGACGGATCGCAAGAGCAGTACTTC. Translation: CATSPRLDGSQEQYF.

The chain has TRBV7-2 and TRBJ2-1; 15 nucleotides align to TRBD2. The CDR3 loop spans 17 amino acids. CDR1 SGHTA and CDR2 FQGNSA come from the germline V gene. J was trimmed by 7 bases and V by 3 bases; bases with no gene match: 7. CDR3 region: CASSFGGLAGGLNEQFF. CDR3 DNA sequence: TGTGCCAGCAGCTTCGGAGGACTAGCGGGAGGGCTGAATGAGCAGTTCTTC.

This clone was detected only once. This chain links TRBV10-2 with TRBJ2-7; maybe TRBD2 (6 bases). Germline V gene lookup returns CDR1 WSHSY and CDR2 SAAADI. The CDR3 is 15 amino acids. Trimming shortened V by 2 bases and J by 3 bases, and 14 bases separated the two germline ends. CDR3 nucleotide sequence: TGCGCCAGCAGTGAGGATGGAGGGCCTAACTACGAGCAGTACTTC. It encodes CASSEDGGPNYEQYF.

This chain links TRBV9 with TRBJ1-2; D gene uncertain. The CDR3 extends over 14 amino acids. The V end was cut by 0 bases, the J end by 0 bases, with 6 bases between. CDR1 and CDR2 from the germline V gene are SGDLS and YYNGEE. This CDR3 reads CASSVAGSNYGYTF. The CDR3 coding sequence is TGTGCCAGCAGCGTAGCGGGGTCTAACTATGGCTACACCTTC.

The rearrangement uses TRBV6-5 and TRBJ2-7; TRBD2 might be the D (5 bases). The CDR3 has 14 amino acids. The germline CDR1 and CDR2 sequences are MNHEY and SVGAGI. Trimming removed 2 bases from V and 3 bases from J, with 11 bases in between. The CDR3: CASSYREMSYEQYF. CDR3 in DNA: TGTGCCAGCAGTTACAGGGAGATGAGCTACGAGCAGTACTTC.

CDR3 in DNA: TGTGCCAGCAGCCCCGGGGGGGGAGAGCAGTTCTTC. It specifies CASSPGGGEQFF. This chain joins TRBV7-9 and TRBJ2-1; TRBD2 aligns across 8 bases. V gave up 5 bases and J gave up 10 bases; unmatched junction bases: 4. The CDR3 sequence is 12 residues long. The germline CDR1 and CDR2 sequences are SEHNR and FQNEAQ (reference sequence).

This chain joins TRBV30 and TRBJ1-2; perhaps TRBD1 as D (5 bases). In germline, CDR1 is GTSNPN, CDR2 SVGIG (reference sequence). This CDR3 is built from 13 residues. V was pared by 0 bases and J by 10 bases, with 15 bases between. CDR3 residues: CAWSVVQANDYTF. The CDR3 DNA is TGTGCCTGGAGTGTCGTACAGGCGAACGACTACACCTTC.

The chain has TRBV27 and TRBJ2-1, with D perhaps matching TRBD1 (6 bases). The CDR3 runs 13 residues. Deletions cut 5 bases from V and 9 bases from J, with 14 bases between. Germline CDR1 reads MNHEY; CDR2 reads SMNVEV (reference sequence). CDR3 sequence reads: CASSRDISGEQFF. The CDR3 nucleotides read TGTGCCAGCAGTAGGGACATTTCCGGTGAGCAGTTCTTC.

This chain links TRBV19 with TRBJ2-1; tentative D call: TRBD2 (6 bases). The germline V and J ends were trimmed by 3 bases and 3 bases, with 9 bases remaining between them. CDR3 size: 14 residues. CDR1 is LNHDA, CDR2 SQIVND, per germline (reference sequence). Here the CDR3 DNA reads TGTGCCAGTAGTATGGGGGGAATCTACAATGAGCAGTTCTTC. It encodes CASSMGGIYNEQFF.

The CDR3 DNA reads as TGCGCCAGCAGTCTCGACAGGGGCTACGAGCAGTACTTC. This translates into CASSLDRGYEQYF. The rearrangement uses TRBV5-1 and TRBJ2-7, with TRBD1 identical over 8 bases. Germline CDR1 and CDR2: SGHRS and YFSETQ. V shed 5 bases, J shed 3 bases, and the junction held 4 bases outside the gene matches. CDR3 length: 13 amino acids.

The chain is built from TRBV6-1 and TRBJ1-2; D ambiguous. Trimming removed 6 bases from V and 7 bases from J, with 15 bases in between. Per germline, CDR1 MNHNS and CDR2 SASEGT. There are 13 residues in the CDR3. Here the CDR3 reads CASSPYGVAGYTF. For the CDR3, the DNA is TGTGCCAGCAGCCCCTACGGGGTGGCTGGCTACACCTTC.

This clone ranks as medium-sized. The chain joins TRBV28 to TRBJ1-1; D is uncertain. Germline loops: CDR1 MDHEN, CDR2 SYDVKM. The CDR3 contains 11 residues. The V end lost 6 bases, the J end lost 7 bases, and 9 bases lay between the germline ends. The CDR3 protein is CASSARVEAFF. In DNA, the CDR3 is TGTGCCAGCAGCGCTCGAGTTGAAGCTTTCTTT.

This clone was seen once. This rearrangement joins TRBV29-1 to TRBJ1-1, with 10 bases matching TRBD1. The CDR3 runs to 12 residues. The germline V gene encodes CDR1 SQVTM and CDR2 ANQGSEA. The V segment lost 5 bases and the J segment 12 bases; nucleotides outside the gene matches: 9. Written as DNA, the CDR3 is TGCAGCGTTATCGACAGGGGGCGGATGTCTTTCTTT. Its protein product is CSVIDRGRMSFF. Full variable domain (remainder filled in from reference TRBV29-1 and TRBJ1-1): SAVISQKPSRDICQRGTSLTIQCQVDSQVTMMFWYRQQPGQSLTLIATANQGSEATYESGFVIDKFPISRPNLTFSTLTVSNMSPEDSSIYLCSVIDRGRMSFFGQGTRLTVV.

This chain links TRBV10-2 with TRBJ2-3, with 7 nucleotides matching TRBD2. Per germline, CDR1 WSHSY and CDR2 SAAADI. V trimming: 4 bases; J trimming: 2 bases; junction bases outside the gene matches: 3. This CDR3 region has 14 residues. DNA for the CDR3: TGCGCCAGCAGTGTAGCGGGTTACACAGATACGCAGTATTTT. This sequence encodes CASSVAGYTDTQYF.

This clone occurred a few times. The gene calls are TRBV27 and TRBJ2-7; TRBD2 might be the D (6 bases). With 9 bases removed from V and 7 bases from J, the gap between germline ends came to 16 bases. Germline values: CDR1 MNHEY, CDR2 SMNVEV (reference sequence). The CDR3 runs 12 residues. The CDR3 reads CARGGRQGEQYF. The CDR3 region has the DNA TGTGCCAGGGGTGGGAGGCAAGGGGAGCAGTACTTC.

The chain joins TRBV9 to TRBJ2-5, with a tentative D call TRBD2 (5 bases). Per germline, CDR1 SGDLS and CDR2 YYNGEE. CDR3 size: 14 residues. Trimming left V 2 bases short and J 1 base short, with 9 bases between. The CDR3 sequence: CASSVGDSQETQYF. Here the CDR3 DNA reads TGTGCCAGCAGCGTGGGAGATTCCCAAGAGACCCAGTACTTC.

The chain carries TRBV6-5 and TRBJ1-2, with 7 bases fitting TRBD1. This CDR3 region has 13 residues. Trimming cost V 2 bases and J 6 bases; bases outside gene matches: 3. Germline CDR1 reads MNHEY; CDR2 reads SVGAGI. CDR3 sequence reads: CASSYGQEDGYTF. The CDR3 region has the DNA TGTGCCAGCAGTTACGGACAGGAGGATGGCTACACCTTC.

The chain employs TRBV6-5 and TRBJ1-1; a weak D match, TRBD1 (6 bases). V lost 6 bases to trimming and J lost 9 bases, with 14 bases between them. Germline V gene sequence: CDR1 MNHEY, CDR2 SVGAGI. This CDR3 spans 12 amino acids. The CDR3 DNA reads TGTGCCAGCAGCTCTGACAGGAGGAAAGCTTTCTTT. This gives the protein CASSSDRRKAFF.

The chain recombines TRBV6-4 with TRBJ2-6, with D unclear. Looked up from germline, CDR1 is MRHNA and CDR2 is SNTAGT. Trimming removed 6 bases at V and 0 bases at J, with 6 bases between. The CDR3 totals 14 residues. The CDR3 loop is CASSYSSGANVLTF. The CDR3 DNA reads as TGTGCCAGCAGCTACAGCTCTGGGGCCAACGTCCTGACTTTC.

This clone was seen just once. The gene calls are TRBV9 and TRBJ2-5, with D hard to call. The CDR3 is made up of 14 amino acids. CDR1 and CDR2 from the germline V gene are SGDLS and YYNGEE. The ends were cut back, 4 bases at V and 3 bases at J, with 13 bases in the middle. CDR3 protein: CASSLSDLKETQYF. The CDR3 bases are TGTGCCAGCAGCTTATCAGACTTAAAAGAGACCCAGTACTTC.

V and J are TRBV2 and TRBJ2-1, with D possibly being TRBD2 (6 bases). Germline assignment: CDR1 SNHLY and CDR2 FYNNEI. Trimming removed 10 bases at V and 0 bases at J, with 22 bases between. The CDR3 is 17 amino acids. Here the CDR3 reads CATQALGKEGSYNEQFF. The CDR3 nucleotides read TGTGCCACTCAGGCTCTAGGGAAGGAGGGCTCCTACAATGAGCAGTTCTTC.